Described below is a single T cell receptor (beta chain) sequence and its context. The record originates from a study of T cell responses to AZD1222 COVID-19 vaccine. Repertoires were generated with immunoSEQ multiplex PCR, while TCRdb's copy carries only in-frame clones and drops some. There are 130,000 to 150,000 clones in the sample; less than 95% occur only once, and 3.4% lies in the top ten. Sequenced material: peripheral blood, taken on day 0 of AZD1222 vaccination. This sequence originates from an adult in good health.

CDR3 in DNA: TGTGCCAGCAGTGACGGGGGACCTGGGGCTTTCTTT. Translating gives CASSDGGPGAFF. This chain links TRBV2 with TRBJ1-1; D may be TRBD1 (5 bases). Trimming removed 3 bases at V and 11 bases at J, with 13 bases between. CDR1 SNHLY and CDR2 FYNNEI come from the germline V gene. This CDR3 region has 12 residues.